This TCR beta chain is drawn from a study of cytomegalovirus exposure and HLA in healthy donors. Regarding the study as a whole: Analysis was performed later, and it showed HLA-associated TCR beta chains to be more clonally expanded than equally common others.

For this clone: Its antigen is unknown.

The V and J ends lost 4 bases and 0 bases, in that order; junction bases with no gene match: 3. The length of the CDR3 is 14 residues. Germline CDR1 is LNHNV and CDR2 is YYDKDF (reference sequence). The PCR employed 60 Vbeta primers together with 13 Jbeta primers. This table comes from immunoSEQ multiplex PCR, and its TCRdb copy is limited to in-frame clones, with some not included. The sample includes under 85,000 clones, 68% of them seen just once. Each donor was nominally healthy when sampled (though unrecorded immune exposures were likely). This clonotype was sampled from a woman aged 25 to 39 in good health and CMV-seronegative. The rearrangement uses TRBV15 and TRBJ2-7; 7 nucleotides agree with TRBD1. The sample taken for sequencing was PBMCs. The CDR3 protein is CATSTRQGSYEQYF. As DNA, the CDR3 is TGTGCCACCAGCACCCGACAGGGCTCCTACGAGCAGTACTTC.